These T cell receptor beta chains were read from a single sample in a study of blood T cell repertoires in COVID-19. This table comes from immunoSEQ multiplex PCR, and its TCRdb copy is limited to in-frame clones, with some not included. The sample records 270,000 or so clones, roughly 85% being singletons. The sample consisted of peripheral blood. The receptors were sampled from a woman aged 50 to 65 who had recovered from COVID-19. CDR3s include the opening cysteine and the closing phenylalanine or tryptophan. D genes are given only for firm matches. Part of the rows lack a size; the others show once, few, many or a class for expanded clones.

.,TRBJ2-3,TRBV5-6,.,TGTGCCAGCAGCCACAGGACTACCCGCACAGATACGCAGTATTTT,CASSHRTTRTDTQYF
.,TRBJ1-6,TRBV7-2,.,TGTGCCAGCAGCTTCGGGAGCTCCTATAATTCACCCCTCCACTTT,CASSFGSSYNSPLHF
.,TRBJ2-7,TRBV4-3,TRBD1,TGCGCCAGCAGCCAAAGGACAGGGGACTCCTACGAGCAGTACTTC,CASSQRTGDSYEQYF
once,TRBJ1-5,TRBV4-3,.,TGCGCCAGCAGCCAAGAGGTGAGGGGCAATCAGCCCCAGCATTTT,CASSQEVRGNQPQHF
.,TRBJ2-7,TRBV7-9,.,TGTGCCACCTTCGGGACTTCCTCCTACGAGCAGTACTTC,CATFGTSSYEQYF
.,TRBJ2-3,TRBV7-3,TRBD1,TGTGCCAGCAGCCCCGGGACAGCCGGAGCAGATACGCAGTATTTT,CASSPGTAGADTQYF
.,TRBJ1-1,TRBV5-1,.,TGCGCCAGCAGTCCTTTGGCCGGGGTCATGAACACTGAAGCTTTCTTT,CASSPLAGVMNTEAFF
.,TRBJ2-5,TRBV7-2,.,TGTGCCAGCAGCTTAAGTCCAGGGGAGACCCAGTACTTC,CASSLSPGETQYF
.,TRBJ1-2,TRBV9,.,TGTGCCAGCAGCGTTGAGGAAGGTGGCTATGGCTACACCTTC,CASSVEEGGYGYTF
few,TRBJ1-2,TRBV7-2,TRBD1,TGTGCCAGCAGCCCTCGGGACAGCAACACCTATGGCTACACCTTC,CASSPRDSNTYGYTF
.,TRBJ1-5,TRBV12-3/TRBV12-4,.,TGTGCCTCCCGGGATAGCAATCAGCCCCAGCATTTT,CASRDSNQPQHF
once,TRBJ1-2,TRBV5-1,TRBD1,TGCGCCAGCAGCCTGGGACAGGGTCATGGCTACACCTTC,CASSLGQGHGYTF
.,TRBJ1-1,TRBV19,.,TGTGCCAGTAGTATAATTTGGACTGGGACTCGGGAAAACACTGAAGCTTTCTTT,CASSIIWTGTRENTEAFF
.,TRBJ1-1,TRBV4-3,.,TGCGCCAGCAGCCAATTCCCGGACAGGAACACTGAAGCTTTCTTT,CASSQFPDRNTEAFF
.,TRBJ2-5,TRBV19,.,TGTGCCAGTATCGGCAGGTCCGAGACCCAGTACTTC,CASIGRSETQYF
few,TRBJ1-6,TRBV7-9,.,TGTGCCAGCAGCACGGGGGGACTAAATTCACCCCTCCACTTT,CASSTGGLNSPLHF
.,TRBJ1-2,TRBV5-1,TRBD1,TGCGCCAGCAGCTTGGGAGCAGGGGGCTATGGCTACACCTTC,CASSLGAGGYGYTF
.,TRBJ2-3,TRBV2,.,TGTGCCAGCAGGGAATTAATCCGGGCAGATACGCAGTATTTT,CASRELIRADTQYF
.,TRBJ2-1,TRBV7-8,TRBD1,TGTGCCAGCAGCTCCAGACAGGGTTGGATCAATGAGCAGTTCTTC,CASSSRQGWINEQFF
.,TRBJ1-5,TRBV18,.,TGTGCCAGCTCATCGGACAGAAATCAGCCCCAGCATTTT,CASSSDRNQPQHF
.,TRBJ2-5,TRBV5-1,TRBD2,TGCGCCAGCAGCTTGAGGCCTGGACTAGCGGGAAGACAAGAGACCCAGTACTTC,CASSLRPGLAGRQETQYF
.,TRBJ2-7,TRBV30,TRBD2,TGTGCCTGGAGTGTACTGGTCCGGCTAGCGGCCATCTACGAGCAGTACTTC,CAWSVLVRLAAIYEQYF
.,TRBJ1-5,TRBV15,TRBD1,TGTGCCACCAGACAGGGGAATCAGCCCCAGCATTTT,CATRQGNQPQHF
.,TRBJ1-6,TRBV27,TRBD1,TGTGCCAGCAGTCCATCCGGGACAGGGGTGGCCCCCCTCCACTTT,CASSPSGTGVAPLHF
.,TRBJ2-2,TRBV4-2,.,TGTGCCAGCAGCCAAGCCGGGGTAGGCGGCGGGGAGCTGTTTTTT,CASSQAGVGGGELFF
.,TRBJ1-3,TRBV20-1,.,TGCAGTGCTAGTCCGGGAGAAGGAAACACCATATATTTT,CSASPGEGNTIYF
.,TRBJ1-2,TRBV30,TRBD1,TGTGCCTGGAGTACCCGACAGGGGACCTATGGCTACACCTTC,CAWSTRQGTYGYTF
.,TRBJ2-2,TRBV7-3,.,TGTGCCAGCAGCTTAGCTAGCGGGGAGCTGTTTTTT,CASSLASGELFF
.,TRBJ2-3,TRBV27,TRBD1,TGTGCCAGCAGCCCCCGGCTCGGGACAGGGAAAGGGGAGTCTAGCACAGATACGCAGTATTTT,CASSPRLGTGKGESSTDTQYF
.,TRBJ1-4,TRBV6-5,TRBD1,TGTGCCAGCAGCCCCGGGACAGGGATTAATGAAAAACTGTTTTTT,CASSPGTGINEKLFF
.,TRBJ2-1,TRBV7-9,TRBD1,TGTGCCAGCAGCTTAGCGGGACAGGTTAAAAATGAGCAGTTCTTC,CASSLAGQVKNEQFF
.,TRBJ1-1,TRBV28,.,TGTGCCAGCTTACGAGCGGGGGGTTCTATGAACACTGAAGCTTTCTTT,CASLRAGGSMNTEAFF
.,TRBJ2-7,TRBV7-9,.,TGTGCCAGCAGCTTAGAGGGGGGGCTCTCCTACGAGCAGTACTTC,CASSLEGGLSYEQYF
once,TRBJ1-1,TRBV6-5,.,TGTGCCAGCACTTCCAGGGGCACTGAAGCTTTCTTT,CASTSRGTEAFF
.,TRBJ2-5,TRBV25-1,TRBD2,TGTGCCAGCGGACTAGGCGGACAAGAGACCCAGTACTTC,CASGLGGQETQYF
.,TRBJ1-1,TRBV7-2,.,TGTGCCAGCAGCTCGTCAGGGTCCGTGAACACTGAAGCTTTCTTT,CASSSSGSVNTEAFF
.,TRBJ2-7,TRBV19,.,TGTGCCAGTAGTCTACTACATTATTCAAGGATAAGCGAGCAGTACTTC,CASSLLHYSRISEQYF
.,TRBJ1-1,TRBV27,.,TGTGCCAGCAGTTTAGGAGAGGGTTGGGGCACTGAAGCTTTCTTT,CASSLGEGWGTEAFF
.,TRBJ2-7,TRBV28,.,TGTGCCAGCAGGGGCCCGGCTGGGGAGCAGTACTTC,CASRGPAGEQYF
few,TRBJ1-1,TRBV9,.,TGTGCCAGCAGCGTCCTAGGGGCGAACACTGAAGCTTTCTTT,CASSVLGANTEAFF
.,TRBJ2-3,TRBV13,.,TGTGCCAGCAGCCCCGGACTGGATAGCACAGATACGCAGTATTTT,CASSPGLDSTDTQYF
.,TRBJ2-1,TRBV7-3,.,TGTGCCAGCAGCCCAGCGCTACTAGCAAATGAGCAGTTCTTC,CASSPALLANEQFF
.,TRBJ2-3,TRBV5-1,TRBD2,TGCGCCAGCAGCTTGTTTTGGGGACTAGTCCCAGATACGCAGTATTTT,CASSLFWGLVPDTQYF
.,TRBJ2-3,TRBV6-2/TRBV6-3,TRBD2,TGTGCCAGCAGTTACTCTCAGGGACTAGCGGGAGGTCCACACACAGATACGCAGTATTTT,CASSYSQGLAGGPHTDTQYF
.,TRBJ2-7,TRBV7-2,TRBD1,TGTGCCAGCAGAGCGACAGGGGGCGGCTACGAGCAGTACTTC,CASRATGGGYEQYF
.,TRBJ2-1,TRBV7-3,TRBD2,TGTGCCAGCAGCTTGTACGGGGGGGCTCGGAATGAGCAGTTCTTC,CASSLYGGARNEQFF
.,TRBJ1-2,TRBV20-1,.,TGCAGTGCTAAGGACAGTTATGGCTACACCTTC,CSAKDSYGYTF
.,TRBJ2-7,TRBV30,TRBD1,TGTGCCTGGAGCGCCGGGACAGGGGCGTTCCTCCGGTACTTC,CAWSAGTGAFLRYF
.,TRBJ2-7,TRBV18,.,TGTGCCAGCTCACCTCTCTCCTACGAGCAGTACTTC,CASSPLSYEQYF
.,TRBJ1-1,TRBV5-1,.,TGCGCCAGCAGCTTGGGGGGCGTGAACACTGAAGCTTTCTTT,CASSLGGVNTEAFF
few,TRBJ2-5,TRBV11-2,TRBD2,TGTGCCAGCAGGATAGCGGGATTGGCGACCCAGTACTTC,CASRIAGLATQYF
.,TRBJ1-6,TRBV7-2,.,TGTGCCAGCAGCTTAGATGGACAGATCAATTCACCCCTCCACTTT,CASSLDGQINSPLHF
.,TRBJ2-7,TRBV5-4,TRBD1,TGTGCCAGCAGTTCCGGGACAGGACACTCCTACGAGCAGTACTTC,CASSSGTGHSYEQYF
once,TRBJ2-7,TRBV6-2/TRBV6-3,TRBD2,TGTGCCAGCAGTTTCCCAAGTCGGACTAGCGGGAGTTCCTACGAGCAGTACTTC,CASSFPSRTSGSSYEQYF
.,TRBJ2-5,TRBV9,TRBD2,TGTGCCAGCAGCGTAGGGGCGGGAGGGCCTAAAGAGACCCAGTACTTC,CASSVGAGGPKETQYF